This TCR beta chain is from a study of blood T cell repertoires in COVID-19. Looking at the study overall: From T cells, B-cell-depleted T cells, or PBMCs came the material, which was cDNA or gDNA.

V lost 2 bases to trimming and J lost 0 bases, with 13 bases between them. This CDR3 is built from 15 residues. Per the germline V gene, CDR1 is GTSNPN and CDR2 is SVGIG (reference sequence). How the authors handled the data: Estimation of nucleated cell counts relied on the amplification of reference gene primers. Produced via immunoSEQ multiplex PCR; TCRdb's table is partial and in-frame only. The DNA was the basis for D and trimming; V, J and clone size are from that table. The sample lists more than 100,000 clones, about 79% seen once, with about 4.2% in the top ten. The V call is TRBV30, the J call TRBJ1-1; D remains unclear. The source material was peripheral blood. This sequence originates from a woman in her 70s with acute or convalescent COVID-19. CDR3 protein: CAWSHPGLMNTEAFF. DNA for the CDR3: TGTGCCTGGAGTCACCCGGGGTTAATGAACACTGAAGCTTTCTTT.